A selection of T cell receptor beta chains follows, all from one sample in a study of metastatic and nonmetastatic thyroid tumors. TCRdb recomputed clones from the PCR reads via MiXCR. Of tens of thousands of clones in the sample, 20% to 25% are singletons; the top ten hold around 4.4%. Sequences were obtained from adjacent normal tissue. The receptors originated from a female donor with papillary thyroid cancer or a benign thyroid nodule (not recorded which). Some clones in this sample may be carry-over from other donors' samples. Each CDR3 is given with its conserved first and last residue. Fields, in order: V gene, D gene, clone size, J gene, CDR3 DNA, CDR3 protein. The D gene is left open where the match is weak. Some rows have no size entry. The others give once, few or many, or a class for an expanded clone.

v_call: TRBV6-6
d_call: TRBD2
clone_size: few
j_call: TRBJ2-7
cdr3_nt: TGTGCCAACAGTTACCTAGTGCGGGAGGTCTACGAGCAGTACTTT
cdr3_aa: CANSYLVREVYEQYF

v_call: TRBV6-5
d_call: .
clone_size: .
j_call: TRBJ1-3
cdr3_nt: TGTGCCAGCAGTTACGGGGGCTCTGGAAACACCATATATTTT
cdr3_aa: CASSYGGSGNTIYF

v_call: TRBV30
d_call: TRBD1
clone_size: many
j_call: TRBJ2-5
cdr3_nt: TGTGCCTGGAGCAACAGGGGGCCAGAGACCCAGTACTTC
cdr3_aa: CAWSNRGPETQYF

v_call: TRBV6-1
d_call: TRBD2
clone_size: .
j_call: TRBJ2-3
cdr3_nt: TGTGCCAGCGCGGTGACGGGGGGTTATACGCAGTATTTT
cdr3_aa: CASAVTGGYTQYF

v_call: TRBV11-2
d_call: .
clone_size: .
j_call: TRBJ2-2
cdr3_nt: TGTGCCAGCTGGCGGGTCACCGGGGATCTGTTTTTT
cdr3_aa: CASWRVTGDLFF

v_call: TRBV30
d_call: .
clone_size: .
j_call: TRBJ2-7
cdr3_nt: TGTGCCTGGAGTGTACACGGGGGCGGGGAGCAGTACTTC
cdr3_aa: CAWSVHGGGEQYF

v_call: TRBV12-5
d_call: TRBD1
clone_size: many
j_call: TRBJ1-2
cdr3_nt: TGTGCTAGTGGTCCCGGACAGGGGGCCGACTATGGCTACACCTTC
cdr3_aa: CASGPGQGADYGYTF

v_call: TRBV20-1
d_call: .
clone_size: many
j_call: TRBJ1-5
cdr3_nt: TGCAGTGCTAGAGATAGAGGAGGTCAGCCCCAGCATTTT
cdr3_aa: CSARDRGGQPQHF

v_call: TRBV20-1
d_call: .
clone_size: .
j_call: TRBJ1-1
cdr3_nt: TGCAGTGCTAAGGTCGGCATCCGATTGAACACTGAAGCTTTCTTT
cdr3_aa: CSAKVGIRLNTEAFF

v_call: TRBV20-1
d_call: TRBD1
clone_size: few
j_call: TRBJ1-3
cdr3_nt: TGCAGTGCCTTAGGACAGGGGGTCGGAAACACCATATATTTT
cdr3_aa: CSALGQGVGNTIYF

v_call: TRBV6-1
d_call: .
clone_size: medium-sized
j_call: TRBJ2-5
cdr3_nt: TGTGCCAGCAGTGGGGACAACCAAGAGACCCAGTACTTC
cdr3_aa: CASSGDNQETQYF

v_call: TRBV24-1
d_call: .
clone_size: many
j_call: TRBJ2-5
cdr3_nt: TGTGCCACCAGTGACCCCGGGCCCCAAGGGGAGACCCAGTACTTC
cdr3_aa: CATSDPGPQGETQYF

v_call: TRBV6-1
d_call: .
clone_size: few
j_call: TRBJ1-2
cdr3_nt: TGTGCCAGCAGGCAGGGTTTTAACTATGGCTACACCTTC
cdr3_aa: CASRQGFNYGYTF

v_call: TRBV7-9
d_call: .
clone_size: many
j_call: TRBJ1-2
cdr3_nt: TGTGCCAGCAGCCAGGGACAAGTAATCTACGGCTACACCTTC
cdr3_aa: CASSQGQVIYGYTF

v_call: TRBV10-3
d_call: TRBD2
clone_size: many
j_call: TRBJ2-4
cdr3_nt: TGTGCCATCAGTGAGTCAGCGGGGGCAGGCATTCAGTACTTC
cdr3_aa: CAISESAGAGIQYF

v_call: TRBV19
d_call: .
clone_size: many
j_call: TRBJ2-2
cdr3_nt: TGTGCCAGTAGTATTACTGCAGGGGCCGGGGAGCTGTTTTTT
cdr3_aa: CASSITAGAGELFF

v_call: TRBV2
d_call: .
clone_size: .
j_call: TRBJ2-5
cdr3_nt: TGTGCCAGCACTCGCGACGGGGATTCCCAAGAGACCCAGTACTTC
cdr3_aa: CASTRDGDSQETQYF